The TCR beta chain described here comes from a study of shared clonotypes between healthy human individuals. Terminally differentiated effector memory CD45RA+ cells were left out of the naive CD8 fraction, which was CD45RO-negative and positively selected for CCR7. The CDR3 is made up of 13 amino acids. Trimming left V 5 bases short and J 4 bases short, with 8 bases between. Germline V CDR1 and CDR2: LNHDA, SQIVND (reference sequence). Findings and caveats of the study: The study generally estimated greater richness for naive than memory subsets.

For this clone: Its cognate antigen is unknown.

The deep-level immunoSEQ assay was used. Repertoires were generated with immunoSEQ multiplex PCR, while TCRdb's copy carries only in-frame clones and drops some. This sample has around 2,000,000 clones, with about 93% found just once. The J gene is TRBJ2-2, the V gene TRBV19; no clear D gene. The sequence was collected from a man aged 18 to 29 in good health. Some clones in this sample may be carry-over from other donors' samples. Input material: naive CD8+ T cells from PBMCs. The CDR3 region is CASSFGSTGELFF. In DNA form, the CDR3 reads TGTGCCAGTAGTTTCGGATCCACCGGGGAGCTGTTTTTT. The variable domain in full, completed from reference TRBV19 and TRBJ2-2, reads DGGITQSPKYLFRKEGQNVTLSCEQNLNHDAMYWYRQDPGQGLRLIYYSQIVNDFQKGDIAEGYSVSREKKESFPLTVTSAQKNPTAFYLCASSFGSTGELFFGEGSRLTVL.